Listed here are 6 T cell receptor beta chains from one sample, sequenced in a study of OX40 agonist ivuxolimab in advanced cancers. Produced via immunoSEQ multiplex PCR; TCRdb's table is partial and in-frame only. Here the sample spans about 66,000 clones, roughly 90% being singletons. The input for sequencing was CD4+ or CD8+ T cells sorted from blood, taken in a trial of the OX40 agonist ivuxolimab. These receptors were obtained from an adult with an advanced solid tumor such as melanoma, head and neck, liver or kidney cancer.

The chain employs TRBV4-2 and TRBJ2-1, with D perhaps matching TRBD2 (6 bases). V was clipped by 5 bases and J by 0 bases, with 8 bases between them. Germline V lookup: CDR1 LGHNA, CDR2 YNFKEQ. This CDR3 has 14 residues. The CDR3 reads CASSGRDSYNEQFF. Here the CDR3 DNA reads TGTGCCAGCAGCGGGCGGGACTCCTACAATGAGCAGTTCTTC.

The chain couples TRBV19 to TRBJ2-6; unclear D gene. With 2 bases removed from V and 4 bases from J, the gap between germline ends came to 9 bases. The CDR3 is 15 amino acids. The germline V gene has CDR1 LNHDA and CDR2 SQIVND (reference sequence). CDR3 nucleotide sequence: TGTGCCAGTAGTATATGGGGTAAAGGGGCCAACGTCCTGACTTTC. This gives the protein CASSIWGKGANVLTF.

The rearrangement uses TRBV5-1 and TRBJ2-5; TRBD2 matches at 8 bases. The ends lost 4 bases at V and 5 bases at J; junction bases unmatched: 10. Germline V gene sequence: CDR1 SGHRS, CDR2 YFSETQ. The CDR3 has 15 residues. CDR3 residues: CASSPTGSGSETQYF. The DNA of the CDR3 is TGCGCCAGCAGCCCAACCGGGAGCGGGAGTGAGACCCAGTACTTC.

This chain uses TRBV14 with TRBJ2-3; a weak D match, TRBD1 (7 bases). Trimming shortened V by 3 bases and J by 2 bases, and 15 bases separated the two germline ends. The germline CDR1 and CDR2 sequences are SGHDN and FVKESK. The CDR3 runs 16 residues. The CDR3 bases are TGTGCCAGCAGCCACGCGGGACAGATAAACACAGATACGCAGTATTTT. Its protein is CASSHAGQINTDTQYF.

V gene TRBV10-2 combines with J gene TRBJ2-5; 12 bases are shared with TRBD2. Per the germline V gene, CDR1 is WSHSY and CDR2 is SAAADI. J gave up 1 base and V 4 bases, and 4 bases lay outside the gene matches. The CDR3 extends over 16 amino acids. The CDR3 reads CASSGGLAGAQETQYF. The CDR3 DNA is TGCGCCAGCAGTGGGGGACTAGCGGGCGCCCAAGAGACCCAGTACTTC.

In DNA, the CDR3 is TGTGCCTGGAGTGCGGGGGGGGTCTATGGCTACACCTTC. Protein product: CAWSAGGVYGYTF. The genes are TRBV30 and TRBJ1-2; TRBD1 might be the D (5 bases). Trimming shortened V by 1 base and J by 4 bases, and 10 bases separated the two germline ends. There are 13 residues in the CDR3. Germline CDR1 is GTSNPN and CDR2 is SVGIG (reference sequence). The full variable domain, rest sourced from reference TRBV30 and TRBJ1-2, is SQTIHQWPATLVQPVGSPLSLECTVEGTSNPNLYWYRQAAGRGLQLLFYSVGIGQISSEVPQNLSASRPQDRQFILSSKKLLLSDSGFYLCAWSAGGVYGYTFGSGTRLTVV.